This TCR beta chain derives from a study of cytomegalovirus exposure and HLA in healthy donors. Study observations and caveats: A few CMV-associated chains were confirmed in vitro to be specific for CMV antigens. It was about 150 TCR beta chains that were listed as cytomegalovirus-associated. According to reports, the classifier identified cytomegalovirus status with high specificity and sensitivity. Several of the most significant clusters appeared linked to common viral pathogens, based on a later analysis.

The CDR3 is 12 amino acids. Germline loops: CDR1 WSHSY, CDR2 SAAADI. Losses at the gene ends were 6 bases for V and 4 bases for J; bases not matched to a gene: 3. Amplification used 60 Vbeta primers and 13 Jbeta primers. Repertoires were generated with immunoSEQ multiplex PCR, while TCRdb's copy carries only in-frame clones and drops some. This table holds some 150,000 clones, around 82% found once. This clone was observed a handful of times. Its antigen is undetermined. V gene TRBV10-2 combines with J gene TRBJ2-7; 7 bases fit TRBD2. This TCR derives from a man aged 18 to 35 in good health and CMV-seropositive. Sequenced sample: PBMCs. The CDR3 DNA reads as TGCGCCAGCAGAGGACTAGATTACGAGCAGTACTTC. This sequence encodes CASRGLDYEQYF.